This T cell receptor (beta chain) was profiled in a study of T-cell memory formation after mild COVID-19. The overall study: Largely donor-specific TCR clusters were found.

This clonotype has just a few counts. The antigen remains unidentified. The V end was cut by 5 bases, the J end by 5 bases, with 16 bases between. Germline V gene lookup returns CDR1 MGHDK and CDR2 SYGVNS. The CDR3 totals 14 residues. MiXCR was run by TCRdb on the 5' RACE reads, yielding one entry per CDR3 protein. This table holds 470,000 or so distinct CDR3 sequences, around a sixth found once. Study-wide findings and caveats: Largely, contracting CD4+ clones fell within CM and EM, and contracting CD8+ clones within EMRA. CD4/CD8 balance characterized clones contracting day 15 to 85, and CD4+ skew characterized later expanders.

Material for sequencing was PBMCs or a T cell subset sorted from them (not recorded which). The receptor's source is an adult woman who had mild COVID-19 (a few samples of this study predate the infection). Cell type and time point are not known. The chain joins TRBV25-1 to TRBJ2-7; perhaps TRBD1 as D (5 bases). This CDR3 is CASSPQVTANEQYF. The CDR3, as DNA: TGTGCCAGCAGTCCGCAAGTGACAGCCAACGAGCAGTACTTC.